A single sample is the source of the 9 T cell receptor beta chains below, sequenced in a study of T cells of healthy individuals. TCRdb ran MiXCR on the 5' RACE reads and lists one entry per CDR3 protein. The sample carries about 53,000 distinct CDR3 sequences, roughly 14% recorded once. The origin of the receptors is a human donor in good health.

This clonotype was counted between two and nine times. V is TRBV18 and J is TRBJ1-5; no clear D. Germline V gene sequence: CDR1 KGHSH, CDR2 LQKENI. This CDR3 is built from 13 residues. Deletions cut 3 bases from V and 5 bases from J, with 8 bases between. CDR3 in DNA: TGTGCCAGCTCACCTGATGACGATCAGCCCCAGCATTTT. The encoded protein is CASSPDDDQPQHF.

The chain uses TRBV25-1 and TRBJ1-5; TRBD1 might be the D (6 bases). There are 14 residues in the CDR3. V was clipped by 2 bases and J by 7 bases, with 12 bases between them. The V gene's germline CDR1 is MGHDK and CDR2 SYGVNS. The CDR3 DNA follows: TGTGCCAGCAGTGAAGCAGGGGCGGAACAGCCCCAGCATTTT. This sequence encodes CASSEAGAEQPQHF.

The rearrangement uses TRBV7-3 and TRBJ2-5, with 7 bases lining up with TRBD1. This CDR3 spans 15 amino acids. CDR1 is SGHTA, CDR2 FQGTGA, per germline. Trimming took 5 bases from V and 5 from J; bases not matched to a gene: 11. CDR3 residues: CASSPGQGVTETQYF. The CDR3 nucleotides are TGTGCCAGCAGCCCGGGGCAGGGGGTGACGGAGACCCAGTACTTC.

This clonotype was recorded at least ten times. The chain has TRBV27 and TRBJ2-7; 9 bases match TRBD1. The CDR3 covers 14 residues. Germline CDR1 is MNHEY and CDR2 is SMNVEV (reference sequence). The V gene end was trimmed by 5 bases and the J gene end by 6 bases; junction bases not matched to a gene: 8. The CDR3 DNA is TGTGCCAGCAGTCCGGGGACAGGGTTCACCGAGCAGTACTTC. Translating gives CASSPGTGFTEQYF.

This clonotype was seen at least ten times. The chain has TRBV20-1 and TRBJ2-7; D remains unclear. CDR1 is DFQATT and CDR2 is SNEGSKA in the germline V gene (reference sequence). Trimming took off 3 bases at V and 0 bases at J, with 6 bases between the two ends. CDR3 length: 12 amino acids. DNA of the CDR3: TGCAGTGCTAGCCCCGGCTCCTACGAGCAGTACTTC. Encoded protein: CSASPGSYEQYF.

The sample holds a few counts of this clonotype. CDR3 DNA sequence: TGTGCCAGCAGCGCTAGCGGGAGCATTGTTACCGGGGAGCTGTTTTTT. Its protein is CASSASGSIVTGELFF. This rearrangement joins TRBV9 to TRBJ2-2, with 10 nucleotides matching TRBD2. The CDR3 contains 16 residues. V lost 3 bases and J lost 5; bases outside the gene matches: 7. The V gene's germline CDR1 is SGDLS and CDR2 YYNGEE.

This clonotype has a handful of counts. This chain links TRBV2 with TRBJ1-2; 8 nucleotides match TRBD1. J was trimmed by 0 bases and V by 6 bases; bases with no gene match: 6. The CDR3 runs to 15 residues. CDR1 and CDR2 (germline): SNHLY, FYNNEI. CDR3 sequence (DNA): TGTGCCAGCAGCGGGACAGGTCGAACTAACTATGGCTACACCTTC. It is translated as CASSGTGRTNYGYTF.

This clonotype was found many times. The chain joins TRBV7-8 to TRBJ1-3, with D possibly TRBD1 on 6 matching bases. V lost 4 bases, J lost 0 bases, and 13 bases lay in between. Per germline, CDR1 SGHVS and CDR2 FQNEAQ. This CDR3 has 16 amino acids. CDR3 amino acids: CASSYGQRSSGNTIYF. CDR3 nucleotide sequence: TGTGCCAGCAGCTATGGACAGCGATCCTCTGGAAACACCATATATTTT.

This clonotype came up many times. This chain joins TRBV2 and TRBJ2-7; D possibly uses TRBD1 or TRBD2 (5 bases each). V gave up 9 bases and J gave up 0 bases, with 12 bases separating them. CDR1 and CDR2 (germline): SNHLY, FYNNEI. The CDR3 totals 13 residues. CDR3 in DNA: TGTGCCAGAGGGACGGAAAGCTCCTACGAGCAGTACTTC. Translated: CARGTESSYEQYF. Together with reference TRBV2 and TRBJ2-7, the CDR3 gives the full variable domain: EPEVTQTPSHQVTQMGQEVILRCVPISNHLYFYWYRQILGQKVEFLVSFYNNEISEKSEIFDDQFSVERPDGSNFTLKIRSTKLEDSAMYFCARGTESSYEQYFGPGTRLTVT.